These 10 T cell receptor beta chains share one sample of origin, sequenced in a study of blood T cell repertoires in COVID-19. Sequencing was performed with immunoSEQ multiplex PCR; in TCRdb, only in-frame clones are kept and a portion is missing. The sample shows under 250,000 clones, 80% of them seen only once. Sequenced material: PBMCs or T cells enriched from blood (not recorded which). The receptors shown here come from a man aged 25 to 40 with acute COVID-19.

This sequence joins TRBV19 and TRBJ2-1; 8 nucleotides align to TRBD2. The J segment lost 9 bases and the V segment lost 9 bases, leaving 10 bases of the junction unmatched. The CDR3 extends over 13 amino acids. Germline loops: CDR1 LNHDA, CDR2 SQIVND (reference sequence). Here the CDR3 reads CASRDGGAREQFF. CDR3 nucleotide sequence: TGTGCCAGCCGAGACGGGGGGGCTCGTGAGCAGTTCTTC.

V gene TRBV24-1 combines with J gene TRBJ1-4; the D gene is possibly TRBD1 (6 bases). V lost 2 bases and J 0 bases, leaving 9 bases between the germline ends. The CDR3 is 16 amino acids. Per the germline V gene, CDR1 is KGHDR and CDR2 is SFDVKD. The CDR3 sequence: CATSDSGGPTNEKLFF. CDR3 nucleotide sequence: TGTGCCACCAGTGATTCGGGGGGGCCAACTAATGAAAAACTGTTTTTT.

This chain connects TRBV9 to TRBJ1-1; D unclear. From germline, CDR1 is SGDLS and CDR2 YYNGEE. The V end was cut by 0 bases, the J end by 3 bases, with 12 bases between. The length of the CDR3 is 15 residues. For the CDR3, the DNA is TGTGCCAGCAGCGTAGCGGAACAGTTTTACACTGAAGCTTTCTTT. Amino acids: CASSVAEQFYTEAFF.

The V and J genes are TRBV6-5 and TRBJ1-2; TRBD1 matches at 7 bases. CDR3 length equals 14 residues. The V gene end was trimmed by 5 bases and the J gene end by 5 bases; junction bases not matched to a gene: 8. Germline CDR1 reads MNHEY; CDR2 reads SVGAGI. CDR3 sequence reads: CASSTTGPEYGYTF. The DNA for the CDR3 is TGTGCCAGCAGTACGACAGGGCCCGAGTATGGCTACACCTTC.

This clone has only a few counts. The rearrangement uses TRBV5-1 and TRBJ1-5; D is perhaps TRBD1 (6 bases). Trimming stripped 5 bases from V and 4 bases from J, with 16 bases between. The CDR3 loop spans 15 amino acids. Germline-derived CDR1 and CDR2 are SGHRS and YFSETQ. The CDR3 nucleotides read TGCGCCAGCAGACTTGAAACAGGGTCGAATCAGCCCCAGCATTTT. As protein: CASRLETGSNQPQHF.

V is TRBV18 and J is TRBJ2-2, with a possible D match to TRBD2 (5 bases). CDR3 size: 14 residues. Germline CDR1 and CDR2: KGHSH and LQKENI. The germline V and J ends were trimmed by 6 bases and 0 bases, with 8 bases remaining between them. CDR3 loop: CASSTGSNTGELFF. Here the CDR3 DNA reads TGTGCCAGCTCCACGGGGTCGAACACCGGGGAGCTGTTTTTT.

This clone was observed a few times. The CDR3 region is CASSLNTDTQYF. For the CDR3, the DNA is TGTGCCAGCAGCCTAAACACAGATACGCAGTATTTT. The chain has TRBV9 and TRBJ2-3; no clear D. The CDR3 is 12 residues long. V dropped 4 bases and J dropped 2 bases, with 5 bases sitting between them. Per germline, CDR1 SGDLS and CDR2 YYNGEE. Supplemented by reference TRBV9 and TRBJ2-3, the full variable domain reads DSGVTQTPKHLITATGQRVTLRCSPRSGDLSVYWYQQSLDQGLQFLIQYYNGEERAKGNILERFSAQQFPDLHSELNLSSLELGDSALYFCASSLNTDTQYFGPGTRLTVL.

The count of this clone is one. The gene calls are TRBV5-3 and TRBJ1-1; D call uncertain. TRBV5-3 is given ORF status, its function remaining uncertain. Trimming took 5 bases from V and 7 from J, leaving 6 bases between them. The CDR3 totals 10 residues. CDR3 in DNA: TGTGCCAGAAGGTCGGGTGAAGCTTTCTTT. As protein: CARRSGEAFF.

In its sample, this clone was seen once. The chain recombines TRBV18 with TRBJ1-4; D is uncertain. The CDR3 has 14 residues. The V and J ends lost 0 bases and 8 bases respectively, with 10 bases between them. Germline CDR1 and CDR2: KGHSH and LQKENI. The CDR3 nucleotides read TGTGCCAGCTCACCACCGAACGGGTTGGAAAAACTGTTTTTT. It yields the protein CASSPPNGLEKLFF.

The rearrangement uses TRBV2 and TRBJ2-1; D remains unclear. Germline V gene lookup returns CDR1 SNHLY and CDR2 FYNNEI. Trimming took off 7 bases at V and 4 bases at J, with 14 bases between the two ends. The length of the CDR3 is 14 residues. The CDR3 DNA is TGTGCCAGCAAAATCATAGGCGGTTACAATGAGCAGTTCTTC. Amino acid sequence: CASKIIGGYNEQFF.